This TCR beta chain was profiled in a study of shared T cell receptors in the human thymus. V shed 2 bases, J shed 7 bases, and the junction held 7 bases outside the gene matches. Looked up from germline, CDR1 is LGHNA and CDR2 is YSLEER. CDR3 length: 14 amino acids. This table comes from immunoSEQ multiplex PCR, and its TCRdb copy is limited to in-frame clones, with some not included. Of some 700,000 clones listed, approximately 87% are singletons. These data were likewise used in another study, on human thymus T cells. That study adds: Donation came from healthy Finnish infants having corrective surgery for congenital heart defects. Among unrelated individuals, related research reported thymic repertoires that overlapped highly.

The V gene is TRBV4-3, the J gene TRBJ1-1; 7 bases agree with TRBD1. The sample comprised thymocytes. The receptor comes from a boy under two years old with a congenital heart defect. CDR3 DNA sequence: TGCGCCAGCAGCCAACATGGGACAGCGGGTGAAGCTTTCTTT. Protein product: CASSQHGTAGEAFF.